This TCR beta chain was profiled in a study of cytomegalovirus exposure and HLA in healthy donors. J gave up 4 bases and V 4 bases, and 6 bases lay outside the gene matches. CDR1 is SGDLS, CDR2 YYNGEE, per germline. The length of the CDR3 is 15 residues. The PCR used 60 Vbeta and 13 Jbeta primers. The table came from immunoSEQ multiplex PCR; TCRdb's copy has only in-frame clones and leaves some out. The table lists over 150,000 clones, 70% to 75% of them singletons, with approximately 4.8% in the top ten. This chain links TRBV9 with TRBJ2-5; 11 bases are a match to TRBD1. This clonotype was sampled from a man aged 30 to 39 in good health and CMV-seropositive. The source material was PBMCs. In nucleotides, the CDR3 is TGTGCCAGCAGCCCGACGGGACAGGGGGTAGAGACCCAGTACTTC. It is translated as CASSPTGQGVETQYF. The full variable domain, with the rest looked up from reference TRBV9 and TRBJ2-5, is DSGVTQTPKHLITATGQRVTLRCSPRSGDLSVYWYQQSLDQGLQFLIQYYNGEERAKGNILERFSAQQFPDLHSELNLSSLELGDSALYFCASSPTGQGVETQYFGPGTRLLVL.